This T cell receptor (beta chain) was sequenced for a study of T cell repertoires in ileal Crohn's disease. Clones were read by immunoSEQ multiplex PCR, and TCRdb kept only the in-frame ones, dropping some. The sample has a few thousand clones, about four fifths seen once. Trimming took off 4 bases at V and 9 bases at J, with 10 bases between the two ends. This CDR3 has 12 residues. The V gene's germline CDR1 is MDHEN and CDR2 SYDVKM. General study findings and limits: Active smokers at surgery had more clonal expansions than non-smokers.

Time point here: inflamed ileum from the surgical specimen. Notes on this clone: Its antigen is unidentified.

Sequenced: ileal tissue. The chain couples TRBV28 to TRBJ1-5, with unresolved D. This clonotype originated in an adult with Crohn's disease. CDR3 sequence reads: CASSSSSLPQHF. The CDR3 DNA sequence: TGTGCCAGCAGTTCCTCGTCTTTGCCCCAGCATTTT.